The 10 T cell receptor beta chains below were found in one sample sequenced in a study of blood T cells in healthy people across ages. A sample-barcoded 5' primer and a J-beta primer mix were used in a second PCR of roughly 6 to 12 cycles. MiXCR was run by TCRdb on the 5' RACE reads, yielding one entry per CDR3 protein. The sample has roughly 1.5 million distinct CDR3 sequences, approximately 39% seen once. The material sequenced was blood. The receptors shown here come from a woman aged 18 to 35 in good health.

This sequence joins TRBV7-2 and TRBJ2-3; no clear D. Germline CDR1 and CDR2: SGHTA and FQGNSA. This CDR3 contains 18 residues. Trimming cost V 2 bases and J 0 bases, with 18 bases left between them. CDR3 nucleotide sequence: TGTGCCAGCAGCTTAAGCTATGCTTGGCAGCCAAGCACAGATACGCAGTATTTT. Its protein is CASSLSYAWQPSTDTQYF.

This clonotype was seen ten or more times. The chain has TRBV20-1 and TRBJ2-2; 7 nucleotides agree with TRBD2. Germline CDR1 is DFQATT and CDR2 is SNEGSKA (reference sequence). Trimming at V came to 0 bases and at J to 6 bases, leaving 10 bases not matched to a gene. CDR3 length: 16 residues. CDR3 loop: CSARELAPRRPGELFF. The CDR3 DNA reads as TGCAGTGCTAGAGAACTAGCGCCCCGGAGGCCCGGGGAGCTGTTTTTT.

The rearrangement joins TRBV6-2 or TRBV6-3 to TRBJ2-7; TRBD2 is a possible D gene (6 bases). Germline V CDR1 and CDR2: MNHEY, SVGEGT. The V end was cut by 11 bases, the J end by 0 bases, with 17 bases between. The CDR3 runs to 14 residues. The CDR3 protein is CAHREAGHSYEQYF. The CDR3 region has the DNA TGTGCCCACCGGGAAGCGGGCCACTCCTACGAGCAGTACTTC.

The J gene is TRBJ2-2, the V gene TRBV28, with TRBD1 as a possible D gene (5 bases). CDR1 MDHEN and CDR2 SYDVKM come from the germline V gene. V was clipped by 10 bases and J by 4 bases, with 10 bases between them. This CDR3 spans 12 amino acids. CDR3 bases: TGTGCCACCCACAGGCCCACCGGGGAGCTGTTTTTT. Encoded protein: CATHRPTGELFF. Full variable domain (outside the CDR3, taken from reference TRBV28 and TRBJ2-2): DVKVTQSSRYLVKRTGEKVFLECVQDMDHENMFWYRQDPGLGLRLIYFSYDVKMKEKGDIPEGYSVSREKKERFSLILESASTNQTSMYLCATHRPTGELFFGEGSRLTVL.

On this clonotype itself: Mismatch with germline at one junction end may stem from a read error. V is TRBV3-1 and J is TRBJ2-3; tentatively, D is TRBD1 or TRBD2 (5 bases each). CDR1 and CDR2 (germline): LGHDT, YNNKEL (reference sequence). The CDR3 sequence is 15 residues long. The CDR3 bases are TGTGCTAGCAGCCGCCGGGACGGCTACACAGATACGCAGTATTTT. It yields the protein CASSRRDGYTDTQYF.

The chain couples TRBV3-1 to TRBJ2-5; D tentatively reads TRBD1 or TRBD2 (5 bases each). The V end lost 3 bases, the J end lost 0 bases, and 11 bases lay between the germline ends. This CDR3 contains 15 residues. Germline V gives CDR1 LGHDT, CDR2 YNNKEL (reference sequence). CDR3: CASSHDGTYQETQYF. The CDR3 DNA reads TGTGCCAGCAGCCATGACGGGACGTACCAAGAGACCCAGTACTTC.

In this sample, this clonotype turned up a few times. The chain uses TRBV12-3 or TRBV12-4 and TRBJ1-2; perhaps TRBD1 as D (5 bases). V lost 3 bases and J 2 bases, leaving 13 bases between the germline ends. The CDR3 consists of 15 residues. The CDR3 loop is CASSFRRQLNYGYTF. The CDR3 nucleotides are TGTGCCAGCAGTTTTAGGAGACAGTTAAACTATGGCTACACCTTC.

Regarding this clonotype: One end of the junction varies from germline; a read error may be responsible. The chain couples TRBV12-3 or TRBV12-4 to TRBJ2-3; D is undetermined. The CDR3 totals 15 residues. CDR3 nucleotide sequence: TGTGCCAGCAGTTTAGTGGCCGTGAGCACAGATGCGCAGTATTTT. Its translation: CASSLVAVSTDAQYF.

This rearrangement joins TRBV29-1 to TRBJ2-1; perhaps TRBD2 as D (7 bases). Per the germline V gene, CDR1 is SQVTM and CDR2 is ANQGSEA. The CDR3 runs 14 residues. Trimming shortened V by 6 bases and J by 8 bases, and 20 bases separated the two germline ends. The CDR3 DNA reads TGCAGCGTGCTCCGCGGGGGCCTTCGGGATGAGCAGTTCTTC. As protein: CSVLRGGLRDEQFF.

This clonotype was observed a few times. The rearrangement uses TRBV4-3 and TRBJ1-2; 8 bases fit TRBD1. J gave up 7 bases and V 0 bases, and 7 bases lay outside the gene matches. The CDR3 has 15 residues. Germline CDR1 and CDR2: LGHNA and YSLEER. Written as DNA, the CDR3 is TGCGCCAGCAGCCAAGAGTACAGGGGGATCGGTGGCTACACCTTC. Protein sequence: CASSQEYRGIGGYTF.